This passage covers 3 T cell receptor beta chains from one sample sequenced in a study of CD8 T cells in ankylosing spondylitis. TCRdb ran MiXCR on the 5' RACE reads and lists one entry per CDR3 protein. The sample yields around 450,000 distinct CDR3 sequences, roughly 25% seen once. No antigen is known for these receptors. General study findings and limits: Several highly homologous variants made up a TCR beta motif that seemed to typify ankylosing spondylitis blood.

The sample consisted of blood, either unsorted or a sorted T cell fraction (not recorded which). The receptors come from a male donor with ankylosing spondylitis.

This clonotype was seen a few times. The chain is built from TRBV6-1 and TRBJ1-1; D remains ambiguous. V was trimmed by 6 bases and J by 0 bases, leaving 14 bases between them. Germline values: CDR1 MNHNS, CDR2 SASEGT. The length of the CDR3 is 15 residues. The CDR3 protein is CASSSRSGLNTEAFF. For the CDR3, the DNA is TGTGCCAGCAGCAGCCGTTCAGGTCTGAACACTGAAGCTTTCTTT.

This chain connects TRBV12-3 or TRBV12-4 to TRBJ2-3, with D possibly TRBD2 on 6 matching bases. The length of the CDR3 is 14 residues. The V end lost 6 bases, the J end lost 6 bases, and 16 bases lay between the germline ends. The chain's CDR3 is CASSRDWGSDTQYF. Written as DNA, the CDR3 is TGTGCCAGCAGCCGGGACTGGGGATCGGATACGCAGTATTTT.

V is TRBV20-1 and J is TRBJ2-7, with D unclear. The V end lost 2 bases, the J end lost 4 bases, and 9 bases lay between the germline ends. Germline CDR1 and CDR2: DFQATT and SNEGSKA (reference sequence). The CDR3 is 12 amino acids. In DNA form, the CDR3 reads TGCAGTGCTAGATCGGATCTGTACGAGCAGTACTTC. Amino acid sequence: CSARSDLYEQYF.